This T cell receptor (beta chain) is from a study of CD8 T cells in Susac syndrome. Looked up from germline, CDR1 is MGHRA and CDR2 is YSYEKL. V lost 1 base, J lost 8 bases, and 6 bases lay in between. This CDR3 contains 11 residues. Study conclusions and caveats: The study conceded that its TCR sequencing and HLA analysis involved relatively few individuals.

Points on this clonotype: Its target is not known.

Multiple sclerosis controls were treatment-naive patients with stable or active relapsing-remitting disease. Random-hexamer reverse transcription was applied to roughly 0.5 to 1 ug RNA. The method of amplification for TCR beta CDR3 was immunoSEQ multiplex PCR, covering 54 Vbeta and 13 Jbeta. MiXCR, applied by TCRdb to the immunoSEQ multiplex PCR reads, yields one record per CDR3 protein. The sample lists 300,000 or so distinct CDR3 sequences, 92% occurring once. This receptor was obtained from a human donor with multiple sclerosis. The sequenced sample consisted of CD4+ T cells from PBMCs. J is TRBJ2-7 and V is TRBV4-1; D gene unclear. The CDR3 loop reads CASSQGGKQYF. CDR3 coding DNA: TGCGCCAGCAGCCAAGGGGGTAAGCAGTACTTC.